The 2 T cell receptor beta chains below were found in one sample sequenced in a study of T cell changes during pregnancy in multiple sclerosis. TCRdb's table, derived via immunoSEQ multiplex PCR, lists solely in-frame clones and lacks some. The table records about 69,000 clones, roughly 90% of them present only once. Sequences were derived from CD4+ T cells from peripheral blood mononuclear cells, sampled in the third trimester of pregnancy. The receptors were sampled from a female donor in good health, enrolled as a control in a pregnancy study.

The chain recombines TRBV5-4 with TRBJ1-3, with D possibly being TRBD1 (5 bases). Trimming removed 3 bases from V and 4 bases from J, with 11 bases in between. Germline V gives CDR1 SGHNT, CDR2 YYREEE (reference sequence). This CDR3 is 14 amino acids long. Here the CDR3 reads CASSYWQGGNTIYF. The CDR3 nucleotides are TGTGCCAGCAGCTACTGGCAGGGAGGAAACACCATATATTTT.

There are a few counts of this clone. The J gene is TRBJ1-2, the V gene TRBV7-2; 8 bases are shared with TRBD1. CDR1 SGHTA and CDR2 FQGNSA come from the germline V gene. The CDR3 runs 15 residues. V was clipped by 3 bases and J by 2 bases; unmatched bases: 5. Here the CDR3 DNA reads TGTGCCAGCAGCTTCAACGGACAGGGCAACTATGGCTACACCTTC. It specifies CASSFNGQGNYGYTF.